This T cell receptor beta chain was identified during a study of blood T cell repertoires in COVID-19. With V trimmed by 3 bases and J by 1 base, 5 bases remained unmatched. The CDR3 covers 16 residues. CDR1 and CDR2 from the germline V gene are SGDLS and YYNGEE. Study processing details: Amplification of reference gene primers provided the estimated nucleated cell counts. Only in-frame clones appear in the TCRdb table, and some are missing; sequencing was by immunoSEQ multiplex PCR. That table gives V, J and clone size, and the DNA gave D and trimming. Among tens of thousands of clones, 82% were seen once, and the ten largest hold less than 5%.

Sequenced material: peripheral blood. The rearrangement links TRBV9 to TRBJ2-3; 10 nucleotides line up with TRBD2. The TCR originated in a woman in her seventies with acute or convalescent COVID-19. The CDR3 nucleotides read TGTGCCAGCAGCGACACTAGCGGGATGGGCACAGATACGCAGTATTTT. Protein: CASSDTSGMGTDTQYF.